This T cell receptor beta chain was sequenced in a study of beta chain features in type 1 diabetes (dated by TCRdb to about 2018). About the full investigation: Mean age, gender distribution, total cell number and subset yield did not differ between patients and healthy donors. Across all samples, about 110 million sorted cells were examined, and cell number per subset correlated strongly with RNA yield. The study compared the TCRB repertoires of sorted circulating CD4+ T cell subsets in recently diagnosed type 1 diabetes patients with those in matched healthy donors. Whereas all 28 donors provided naive and central memory subsets, regulatory and stem cell-like memory subsets were isolated from just 8 patients and roughly 8 healthy donors. Summary of the overall study and its limitations: HLA sub-analyses involved small numbers of individuals, so any influence of HLA type on TCRB rearrangement remained unresolved. PCR may preferentially amplify shorter templates, but because patient and control samples were amplified and corrected together, any resulting skew would affect both groups equally. Type 1 diabetes patients showed a moderate but significant shortening of TCRB CDR3 length in all four CD4+ subsets. Sequencing cDNA rather than genomic DNA could over-represent highly expressing activated cells, although activation and CD3 levels did not differ between groups. The naive, central memory and regulatory TCRB repertoires appeared to resemble one another more closely among patients than among healthy donors. At VDJ recombination sites, patients with type 1 diabetes made fewer insertions and deleted more nucleotides, a pattern implying thymic rearrangement abnormalities.

Each donor gave one peripheral blood draw, about 100 mL on average, collected into heparinised tubes. Naive, central memory, regulatory and stem cell-like memory CD4+ T cells were sorted on a BD FACSAria II using a panel including CD45RO, CCR7, CD25, CD127, CD95 and CD27. Every sorted population had a purity above 95%. PBMCs were separated immediately by Lymphoprep density gradient centrifugation and were stained directly, without being cultured. Samples were stained and sorted in pairs, with one healthy donor and one patient per experiment, so that batch effects were minimized. From the cysteine up to the phenylalanine, the CDR3 has a length of 13 residues. Just the 39-base CDR3 DNA is kept, in frame starting at base 1. A distance of 10 bases separates the germline ends of V and J, which lose 2 bases and 7 bases respectively. Via the germline V gene, CDR1 is MGHDK and CDR2 SYGVNS. Comments on this clone: Its antigen remains unidentified. The input lacks base qualities; no much larger clone sits a single base away.

The entire amount of isolated RNA was reverse transcribed using the High Capacity cDNA Reverse Transcription Kit, so the sequenced TCRB transcripts were expressed ones. Naive, central memory and regulatory T cell samples underwent deep immunoSEQ sequencing, averaging roughly 3.3 million total reads per sample. Sorted cells were lysed in RLT buffer, and RNA was extracted using DNase-treated RNeasy Micro or Mini kits according to cell number. To prevent cross-contamination, each cell subset was processed individually, whereas patient and healthy donor samples were processed jointly. TCRB sequences were amplified from cDNA with the immunoSEQ multiplex PCR, producing 87-bp fragments spanning the CDR3 region. Sequencing of the amplicons was performed on the Illumina HiSeq platform. The authors' analysis ran thus. PCR bias was computationally corrected using synthetic template baselines, reads within Hamming distance 2 were collapsed, and singletons that could not be merged were discarded. Reads were aligned against IMGT to assign V, D and J genes, CDR3 length and insertions or deletions at six rearrangement sites. Within each subset, clonotype counts were normalized to sorted cell number, after which true diversity and Gini coefficients were computed with the tcR R package. The overlap coefficient, calculated on TCRB nucleotide sequences, was used to quantify repertoire sharing. Out-of-frame TCRB sequences from naive cells were analyzed as a proxy for the pre-selection repertoire. TCRdb re-hosts the immuneACCESS table, in-frame sequences only. Its copies lack some clones; in the studies checked, an unresolved V gene accounts for under half of them, and the cause for the rest is not known. V and J calls plus clone size are reproduced from that table; the DNA served to infer D and trimming. This sample is represented by about 640,000 clones; over 10% of them were singletons. The top ten hold 0.095% to 0.15% of the sample.

Here the chain combines TRBV25-1 and TRBJ2-3; D gene: possibly TRBD1, on 6 matching bases. The receptor was isolated from a man aged 25 to 45 with type 1 diabetes. The material sequenced was naive CD4+ T cells from blood. Per the publication, the cell subset or site label means: true naive CD4+ T cells. The sequenced DNA: TGTGCCAGCAGTGAAGGTGGGGGCCATACGCAGTATTTT. Translated, it reads CASSEGGGHTQYF.